The sequence of this T cell receptor (beta chain) was determined in a study of blood T cell repertoires in COVID-19. This clone has only one observation. The table came from immunoSEQ multiplex PCR; TCRdb's copy has only in-frame clones and leaves some out. There are more than 250,000 clones in the sample; approximately 90% occur only once, and roughly 5.9% lies in the top ten. This sequence originates from a woman in her forties or fifties with COVID-19, enrolled during active disease. Sample: peripheral blood.

CDR3 residues: CASSESRGGGQPQHF. The CDR3 nucleotides read TGCGCCAGCAGTGAGTCCCGGGGGGGCGGTCAGCCCCAGCATTTT. The chain joins TRBV10-2 to TRBJ1-5; maybe TRBD1 (6 bases). CDR3 length equals 15 residues. V lost 0 bases and J 6 bases, leaving 12 bases between the germline ends. The germline CDR1 and CDR2 sequences are WSHSY and SAAADI.